Below are 9 T cell receptor beta chains sequenced from a single sample in a study of OX40 agonist ivuxolimab in advanced cancers. Clones were sequenced by immunoSEQ multiplex PCR, and TCRdb holds only the in-frame ones, with some missing. This table holds tens of thousands of clones, about 90% found once. The specimen was CD4+ or CD8+ T cells sorted from blood, collected in a trial of the OX40 agonist ivuxolimab. These receptor sequences come from an adult with an advanced solid tumor such as melanoma, head and neck, liver or kidney cancer.

This chain joins TRBV14 and TRBJ1-6; 7 nucleotides agree with TRBD1. This CDR3 comprises 15 residues. Germline trimming cut 1 base from V and 4 bases from J; bases unmatched to any gene: 1. Germline values: CDR1 SGHDN, CDR2 FVKESK. This chain's CDR3 is CASSQGQGYNSPLHF. The CDR3 bases are TGTGCCAGCAGCCAAGGACAGGGTTATAATTCACCCCTCCACTTT. Full variable domain (missing parts from reference TRBV14 and TRBJ1-6): EAGVTQFPSHSVIEKGQTVTLRCDPISGHDNLYWYRRVMGKEIKFLLHFVKESKQDESGMPNNRFLAERTGGTYSTLKVQPAELEDSGVYFCASSQGQGYNSPLHFGNGTRLTVT.

On this clone: Other DNA sequences in the sample encode the same CDR3. The chain uses TRBV5-1 and TRBJ2-3, with 10 bases fitting TRBD2. Germline V gene lookup returns CDR1 SGHRS and CDR2 YFSETQ. J gave up 6 bases and V 2 bases, and 3 bases lay outside the gene matches. The CDR3 is 14 amino acids. The CDR3 DNA sequence: TGCGCCAGCAGCTTAACTAGCGGGGAGGATACGCAGTATTTT. Amino acid sequence: CASSLTSGEDTQYF.

The chain combines TRBV12-2 with TRBJ2-5; the DNA was not compared with TRBD2, the D call given in the table. TRBV12-2 is a recognized pseudogene. This CDR3 spans 19 amino acids. This CDR3 reads CASRLAQRGSIGPQETQYF. CDR3 coding DNA: TGTGCAAGTCGCTTAGCGCAACGGGGGTCGATTGGTCCCCAAGAGACCCAGTACTTC.

V and J are TRBV21-1 and TRBJ2-3. TRBV21-1 is recorded as a pseudogene. The CDR3 is 16 amino acids. CDR3 sequence: CASSPGPEWGTDTQYF. CDR3 coding DNA: TGTGCCAGCAGCCCCGGGCCGGAATGGGGCACAGATACGCAGTATTTT.

The chain links TRBV11-2 to TRBJ1-2; 8 nucleotides agree with TRBD1. V was clipped by 1 base and J by 7 bases; unmatched bases: 8. Germline CDR1 and CDR2: SGHAT and FQNNGV. The CDR3 loop spans 15 amino acids. CDR3 in amino acids: CASSLGAAGGFGYTF. Here the CDR3 DNA reads TGTGCCAGCAGCTTAGGAGCGGCAGGGGGCTTTGGCTACACCTTC. The full variable domain, in which reference TRBV11-2 and TRBJ1-2 provide the parts outside the CDR3, is EAGVAQSPRYKIIEKRQSVAFWCNPISGHATLYWYQQILGQGPKLLIQFQNNGVVDDSQLPKDRFSAERLKGVDSTLKIQPAKLEDSAVYLCASSLGAAGGFGYTFGSGTRLTVV.

This clone was seen more than once but under ten times. Other DNA sequences in this specimen translate into the identical CDR3. This chain connects TRBV27 to TRBJ1-5; TRBD1 is a possible D gene (6 bases). The CDR3 runs to 13 residues. Germline V gene data show CDR1 as MNHEY and CDR2 as SMNVEV (reference sequence). Trimming removed 2 bases from V and 4 bases from J, with 6 bases in between. CDR3 protein: CASSLDRNQPQHF. In nucleotides, the CDR3 is TGTGCCAGCAGTTTAGACAGGAATCAGCCCCAGCATTTT.

The rearrangement joins TRBV5-5 to TRBJ1-5; D remains unclear. The CDR3 extends over 14 amino acids. Germline lookup yields CDR1 SGHKS and CDR2 YYEKEE (reference sequence). Trimming left V 1 base short and J 5 bases short, with 10 bases between. In DNA, the CDR3 is TGTGCCAGCAGCTTGTTAAGCGAGGATCAGCCCCAGCATTTT. Its protein product is CASSLLSEDQPQHF.

This chain links TRBV19 with TRBJ2-1; TRBD2 matches 11 bases. CDR3 length: 15 amino acids. In germline, CDR1 is LNHDA, CDR2 SQIVND (reference sequence). J lost 4 bases, V lost 7 bases, and 6 bases had no gene match. CDR3 protein: CASINSGRDYNEQFF. DNA of the CDR3: TGTGCCAGTATTAATAGCGGGAGGGATTACAATGAGCAGTTCTTC.

The chain carries TRBV20-1 and TRBJ2-1; the D gene could be TRBD1 or TRBD2 (5 bases each). The CDR3 runs 11 residues. V gave up 6 bases and J gave up 12 bases, with 15 bases separating them. Germline assignment: CDR1 DFQATT and CDR2 SNEGSKA (reference sequence). In DNA, the CDR3 is TGCAGTGCACCCTCTTTGGGGGTGCAGTTCTTC. Its protein is CSAPSLGVQFF.